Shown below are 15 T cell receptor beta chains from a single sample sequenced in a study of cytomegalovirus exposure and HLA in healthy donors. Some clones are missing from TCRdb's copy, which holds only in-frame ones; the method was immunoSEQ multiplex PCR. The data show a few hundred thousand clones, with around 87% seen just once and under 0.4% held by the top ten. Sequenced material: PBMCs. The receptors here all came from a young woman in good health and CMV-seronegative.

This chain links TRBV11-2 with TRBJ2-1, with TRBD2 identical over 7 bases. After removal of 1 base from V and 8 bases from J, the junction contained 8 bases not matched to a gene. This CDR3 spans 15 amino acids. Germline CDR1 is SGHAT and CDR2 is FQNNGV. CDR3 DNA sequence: TGTGCCAGCAGCTTAGGCCTAGCGGACGGGTATGAGCAGTTCTTC. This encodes CASSLGLADGYEQFF.

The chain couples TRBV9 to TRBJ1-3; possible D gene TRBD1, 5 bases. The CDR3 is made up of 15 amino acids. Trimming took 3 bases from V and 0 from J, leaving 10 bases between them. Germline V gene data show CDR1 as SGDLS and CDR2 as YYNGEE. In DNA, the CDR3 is TGTGCCAGCAGCGGCAGGGATAACTCTGGAAACACCATATATTTT. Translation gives CASSGRDNSGNTIYF.

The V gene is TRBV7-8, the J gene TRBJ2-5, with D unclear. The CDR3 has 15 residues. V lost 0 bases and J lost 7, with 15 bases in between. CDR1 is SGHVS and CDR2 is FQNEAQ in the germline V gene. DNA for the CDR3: TGTGCCAGCAGCTTAGCGAGATCGGTGAACGCGACCCAGTACTTC. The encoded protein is CASSLARSVNATQYF. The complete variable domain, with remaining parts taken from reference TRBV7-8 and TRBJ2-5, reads GAGVSQSPRYKVAKRGQDVALRCDPISGHVSLFWYQQALGQGPEFLTYFQNEAQLDKSGLPSDRFFAERPEGSVSTLKIQRTQQEDSAVYLCASSLARSVNATQYFGPGTRLLVL.

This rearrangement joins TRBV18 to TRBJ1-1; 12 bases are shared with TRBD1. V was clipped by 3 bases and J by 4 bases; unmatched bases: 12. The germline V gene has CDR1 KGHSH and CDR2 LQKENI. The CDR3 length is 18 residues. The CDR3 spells CASSPAGGTGGLGTEAFF. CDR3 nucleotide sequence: TGTGCCAGCTCACCGGCAGGAGGGACAGGGGGCTTGGGCACTGAAGCTTTCTTT.

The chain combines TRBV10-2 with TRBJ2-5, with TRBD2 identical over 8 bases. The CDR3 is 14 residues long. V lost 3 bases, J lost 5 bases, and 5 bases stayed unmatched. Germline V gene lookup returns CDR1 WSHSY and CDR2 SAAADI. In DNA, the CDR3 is TGCGCCAGCAGTGAATCCGGGGGGGGCGAGACCCAGTACTTC. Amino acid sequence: CASSESGGGETQYF.

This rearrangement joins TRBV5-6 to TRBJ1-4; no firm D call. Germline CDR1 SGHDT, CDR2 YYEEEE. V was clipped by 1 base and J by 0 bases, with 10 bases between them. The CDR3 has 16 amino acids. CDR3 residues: CASSLWGGTTNEKLFF. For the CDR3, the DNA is TGTGCCAGCAGCTTGTGGGGAGGGACAACTAATGAAAAACTGTTTTTT.

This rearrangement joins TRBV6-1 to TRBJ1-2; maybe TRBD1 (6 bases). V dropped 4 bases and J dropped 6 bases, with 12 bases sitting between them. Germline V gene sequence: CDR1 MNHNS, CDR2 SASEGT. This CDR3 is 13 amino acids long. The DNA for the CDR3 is TGTGCCAGCAGTGTCCGGACAGACGATGGCTACACCTTC. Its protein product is CASSVRTDDGYTF.

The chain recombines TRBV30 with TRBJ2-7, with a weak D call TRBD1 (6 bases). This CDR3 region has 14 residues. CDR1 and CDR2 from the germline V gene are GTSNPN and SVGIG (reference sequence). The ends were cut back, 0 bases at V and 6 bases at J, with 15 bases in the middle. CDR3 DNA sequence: TGTGCCTGGAGTGTAGGGCAGGGGTTCCTCGAGCAGTACTTC. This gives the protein CAWSVGQGFLEQYF. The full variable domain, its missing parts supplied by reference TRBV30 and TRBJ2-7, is SQTIHQWPATLVQPVGSPLSLECTVEGTSNPNLYWYRQAAGRGLQLLFYSVGIGQISSEVPQNLSASRPQDRQFILSSKKLLLSDSGFYLCAWSVGQGFLEQYFGPGTRLTVT.

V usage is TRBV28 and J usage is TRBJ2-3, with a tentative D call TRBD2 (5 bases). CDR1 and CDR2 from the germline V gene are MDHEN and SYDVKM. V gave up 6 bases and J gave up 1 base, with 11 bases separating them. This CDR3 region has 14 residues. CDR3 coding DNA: TGTGCCAGCAGCCTCGGGGAACGCACAGATACGCAGTATTTT. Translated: CASSLGERTDTQYF.

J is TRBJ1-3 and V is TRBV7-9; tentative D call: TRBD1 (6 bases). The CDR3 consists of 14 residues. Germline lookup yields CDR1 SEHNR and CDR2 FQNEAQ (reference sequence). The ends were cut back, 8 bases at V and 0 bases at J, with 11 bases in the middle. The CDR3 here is CASAEDSSGNTIYF. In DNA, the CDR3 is TGTGCCAGCGCAGAGGACAGCTCTGGAAACACCATATATTTT. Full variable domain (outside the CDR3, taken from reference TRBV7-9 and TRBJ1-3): DTGVSQNPRHKITKRGQNVTFRCDPISEHNRLYWYRQTLGQGPEFLTYFQNEAQLEKSRLLSDRFSAERPKGSFSTLEIQRTEQGDSAMYLCASAEDSSGNTIYFGEGSWLTVV.

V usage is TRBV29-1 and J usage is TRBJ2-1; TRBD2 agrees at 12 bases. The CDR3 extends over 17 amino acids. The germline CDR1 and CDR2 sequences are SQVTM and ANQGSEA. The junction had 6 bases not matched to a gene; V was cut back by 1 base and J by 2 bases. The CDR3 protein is CSVEGRTSGETYNEQFF. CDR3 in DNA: TGCAGCGTTGAAGGCCGGACTAGCGGGGAGACCTACAATGAGCAGTTCTTC.

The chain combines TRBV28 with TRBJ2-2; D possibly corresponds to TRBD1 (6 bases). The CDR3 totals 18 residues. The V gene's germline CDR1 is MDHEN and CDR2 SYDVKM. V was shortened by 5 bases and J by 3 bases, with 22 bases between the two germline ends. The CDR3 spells CASSLHKTGIGHTGELFF. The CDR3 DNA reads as TGTGCCAGCAGTCTGCATAAAACAGGGATCGGTCACACCGGGGAGCTGTTTTTT. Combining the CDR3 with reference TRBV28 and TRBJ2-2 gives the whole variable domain DVKVTQSSRYLVKRTGEKVFLECVQDMDHENMFWYRQDPGLGLRLIYFSYDVKMKEKGDIPEGYSVSREKKERFSLILESASTNQTSMYLCASSLHKTGIGHTGELFFGEGSRLTVL.

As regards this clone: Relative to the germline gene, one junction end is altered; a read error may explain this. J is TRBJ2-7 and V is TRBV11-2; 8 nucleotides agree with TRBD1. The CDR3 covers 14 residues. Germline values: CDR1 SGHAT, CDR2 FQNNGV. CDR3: CASSLDRGRYEQYF. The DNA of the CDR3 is TGTGCCAGCAGCCTAGACAGGGGACGGTACGAGCAGTACTTC.

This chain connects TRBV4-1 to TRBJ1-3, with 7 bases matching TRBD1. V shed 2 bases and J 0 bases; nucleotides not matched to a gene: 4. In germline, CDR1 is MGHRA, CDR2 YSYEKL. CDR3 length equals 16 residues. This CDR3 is CASSQPDRISGNTIYF. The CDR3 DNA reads TGCGCCAGCAGCCAACCGGACAGGATCTCTGGAAACACCATATATTTT.

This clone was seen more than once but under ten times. The DNA of the CDR3 is TGTGCCAGCAGTGACGGGGGGGCCACAGATACGCAGTATTTT. This encodes CASSDGGATDTQYF. This rearrangement joins TRBV6-4 to TRBJ2-3, with D possibly being TRBD2 (7 bases). Germline V gives CDR1 MRHNA, CDR2 SNTAGT. This CDR3 has 14 residues. The V end was cut by 2 bases, the J end by 2 bases, with 8 bases between.